The 9 T cell receptor beta chains below come from one sample, sequenced in a study of regulatory T cells in long-lasting Graves disease. The time point: persistent/refractory GD, antithyroid drugs over 5 years with positive TRAb. There was RNA extracted from PBMCs, and the TCR library was made from it. HTBI primers from iRepertoire and Arm-PCR of CDR3 regions yielded the TCR beta libraries. TCRdb ran MiXCR on the multiplex PCR reads and lists one entry per CDR3 protein. The sample has around 460,000 distinct CDR3 sequences, 20% to 25% seen once. This specimen was peripheral blood mononuclear cells (PBMCs), taken when the disease was refractory, from a patient treated with antithyroid drugs. Receptors were obtained from a female donor with Graves disease.

The chain uses TRBV7-9 and TRBJ2-7; no firm D call. CDR3 length: 12 residues. CDR1 and CDR2 (germline): SEHNR, FQNEAQ (reference sequence). V was pared by 6 bases and J by 2 bases, with 8 bases between. CDR3 in amino acids: CASSIKAYEQYF. The CDR3, as DNA: TGTGCCAGCAGTATAAAGGCCTACGAGCAGTACTTC.

In its sample, this clonotype was seen many times. CDR3 sequence: CASSILLRGDQPQHF. The CDR3 DNA is TGTGCCAGCAGTATTCTACTCAGGGGAGATCAGCCCCAGCATTTT. V usage is TRBV28 and J usage is TRBJ1-5; a weak D match, TRBD1 (6 bases). Germline-derived CDR1 and CDR2 are MDHEN and SYDVKM. Trimming removed 5 bases from V and 5 bases from J, with 16 bases in between. The CDR3 runs to 15 residues.

This clonotype was seen only a few times. This CDR3 is CASSFDQNSPLHF. DNA for the CDR3: TGTGCCAGCAGCTTTGACCAAAATTCACCCCTCCACTTT. The J gene is TRBJ1-6, the V gene TRBV7-3; D not resolved. Germline-derived CDR1 and CDR2 are SGHTA and FQGTGA. V was trimmed by 3 bases and J by 7 bases, leaving 7 bases between them. CDR3 length: 13 residues.

This clonotype was observed once. The V call is TRBV7-2, the J call TRBJ1-1, with 7 bases fitting TRBD1. The CDR3 extends over 14 amino acids. Germline V gene data show CDR1 as SGHTA and CDR2 as FQGNSA. J lost 5 bases, V lost 5 bases, and 8 bases had no gene match. CDR3 loop: CASSPQTGNTEAFF. The CDR3 DNA follows: TGTGCCAGCAGCCCTCAGACAGGGAATACTGAAGCTTTCTTT.

This clonotype was observed at least ten times. The CDR3 DNA reads as TGTGCCAGCACTCAACAAGGAGGAAATGAAAAACTGTTTTTT. Amino acids: CASTQQGGNEKLFF. The chain uses TRBV6-1 and TRBJ1-4; D gene ambiguous. This CDR3 spans 14 amino acids. The V end was cut by 7 bases, the J end by 5 bases, with 14 bases between. Germline lookup yields CDR1 MNHNS and CDR2 SASEGT.

This clonotype has a count of ten or more. This chain uses TRBV28 with TRBJ1-5; TRBD1 aligns across 8 bases. CDR1 and CDR2 from the germline V gene are MDHEN and SYDVKM. The CDR3 contains 19 residues. Losses at the gene ends were 6 bases for V and 0 bases for J; bases not matched to a gene: 16. The CDR3: CASSRFNRGTFYSNQPQHF. The DNA of the CDR3 is TGTGCCAGCAGCCGATTCAACAGGGGGACTTTTTATAGCAATCAGCCCCAGCATTTT. The entire variable domain, with the rest obtained from reference TRBV28 and TRBJ1-5, is as follows: DVKVTQSSRYLVKRTGEKVFLECVQDMDHENMFWYRQDPGLGLRLIYFSYDVKMKEKGDIPEGYSVSREKKERFSLILESASTNQTSMYLCASSRFNRGTFYSNQPQHFGDGTRLSIL.

The CDR3: CASSFPKQGAANTEAFF. Here the CDR3 DNA reads TGTGCCAGCAGCTTCCCCAAACAGGGGGCGGCGAACACTGAAGCTTTCTTT. This chain uses TRBV7-9 with TRBJ1-1, with TRBD1 matching 9 bases. Trimming removed 3 bases from V and 1 base from J; junction bases left unmatched: 9. This CDR3 comprises 17 residues. Germline CDR1 reads SEHNR; CDR2 reads FQNEAQ (reference sequence).

The chain links TRBV6-2 or TRBV6-3 to TRBJ1-5, with D unresolved. This CDR3 has 13 amino acids. V was trimmed by 2 bases and J by 5 bases, leaving 7 bases between them. Germline CDR1 is MNHEY and CDR2 is SVGEGT. Here the CDR3 reads CASSYVADQPQHF. In nucleotides, the CDR3 is TGTGCCAGCAGTTACGTGGCCGATCAGCCCCAGCATTTT.

The sample holds many counts of this clonotype. At one end, the junction sequence differs from germline, possibly due to a read error. The chain recombines TRBV28 with TRBJ1-1, with a weak D call TRBD1 (5 bases). The CDR3 spans 16 residues. From germline, CDR1 is MDHEN and CDR2 SYDVKM. CDR3 region: CASSFPLFRGNAEAFF. CDR3 bases: TGTGCCAGCAGTTTCCCTCTTTTTCGGGGGAACGCTGAAGCTTTCTTT. The full variable domain, in which reference TRBV28 and TRBJ1-1 provide the parts outside the CDR3, is DVKVTQSSRYLVKRTGEKVFLECVQDMDHENMFWYRQDPGLGLRLIYFSYDVKMKEKGDIPEGYSVSREKKERFSLILESASTNQTSMYLCASSFPLFRGNAEAFFGQGTRLTVV.